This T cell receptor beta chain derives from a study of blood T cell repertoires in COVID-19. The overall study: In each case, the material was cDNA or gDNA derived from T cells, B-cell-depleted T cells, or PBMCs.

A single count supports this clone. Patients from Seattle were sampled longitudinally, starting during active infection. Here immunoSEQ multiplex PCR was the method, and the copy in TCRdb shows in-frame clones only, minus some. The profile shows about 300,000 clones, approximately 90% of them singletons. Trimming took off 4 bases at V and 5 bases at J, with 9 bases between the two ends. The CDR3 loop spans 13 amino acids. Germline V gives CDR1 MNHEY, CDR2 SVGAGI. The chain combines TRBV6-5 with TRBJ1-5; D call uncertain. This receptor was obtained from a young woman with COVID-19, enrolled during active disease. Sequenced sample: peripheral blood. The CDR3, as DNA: TGTGCCAGCAGTTCGGGTTGGGATCAGCCCCAGCATTTT. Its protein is CASSSGWDQPQHF.